This T cell receptor (beta chain) was profiled in a study of cytomegalovirus exposure and HLA in healthy donors. Study context: The same platform used for the approximately 700 first-cohort repertoires was also used for the roughly 130 validation repertoires, as a later analysis reported.

This CDR3 is built from 15 residues. CDR1 is KGHSH, CDR2 LQKENI, per germline. Trimming cost V 5 bases and J 5 bases; bases outside gene matches: 8. The donors were in the roughly 130-subject validation cohort; that cohort was separate from the roughly 700-subject first cohort. As for this clone: The antigen remains undetermined.

Assay: immunoSEQ multiplex PCR; the TCRdb copy retains only in-frame clones and omits some. The sample has some 150,000 clones, 90% seen once; the top ten hold 6.2%. Whole-study results and caveats: Cytomegalovirus-associated TCR beta chains were listed, numbering 150 to 200. Rarity characterized most TCR sequences, yet some public TCRs appeared in many donors.

The sample consisted of PBMCs. This sequence joins TRBV18 and TRBJ2-7, with 11 bases fitting TRBD2. The TCR was taken from a woman younger than 45 in good health and CMV-seropositive. CDR3 DNA sequence: TGTGCCAGCTCAGGAGTAGCGGGGGGGCCCGACGAGCAGTACTTC. This encodes CASSGVAGGPDEQYF.